The 8 T cell receptor beta chains presented below share a single source sample, sequenced in a study of CD8 T cells in ankylosing spondylitis. TCRdb analysed the 5' RACE reads with MiXCR anew, one entry per CDR3 protein. Of tens of thousands of distinct CDR3 sequences listed, 8% to 13% are singletons. The sequenced sample was blood, either unsorted or a sorted T cell fraction (not recorded which). The receptor set was obtained from a male donor with ankylosing spondylitis or in good health (not recorded which).

This clonotype was seen a handful of times. The gene calls are TRBV11-2 and TRBJ1-1; D is undetermined. The CDR3 contains 13 residues. Trimming took off 5 bases at V and 0 bases at J, with 7 bases between the two ends. The germline CDR1 and CDR2 sequences are SGHAT and FQNNGV. This CDR3 reads CASSGNMNTEAFF. Written as DNA, the CDR3 is TGTGCCAGCAGCGGGAATATGAACACTGAAGCTTTCTTT.

This clonotype has ten or more counts. This rearrangement joins TRBV3-1 to TRBJ2-7, with D tentatively TRBD1 (5 bases). The germline V gene has CDR1 LGHDT and CDR2 YNNKEL (reference sequence). V lost 2 bases and J lost 6, with 14 bases in between. CDR3 size: 14 residues. CDR3 in DNA: TGTGCCAGCAGCCAAAAAGCAGGAAGGGGCGAGCAGTACTTC. Protein: CASSQKAGRGEQYF.

This clonotype was counted a few times. The rearrangement uses TRBV6-1 and TRBJ2-3, with 7 bases identical to TRBD1. The V and J ends lost 5 bases and 1 base, in that order; junction bases with no gene match: 9. CDR1 is MNHNS, CDR2 SASEGT, per germline. The CDR3 has 16 amino acids. The CDR3 spells CASSRLLGQGTDTQYF. In DNA, the CDR3 is TGTGCCAGCAGTAGACTTCTAGGACAGGGCACAGATACGCAGTATTTT.

In its sample, this clonotype was seen many times. V gene TRBV20-1 combines with J gene TRBJ1-1; 8 nucleotides agree with TRBD1. The CDR3 spans 15 residues. The V segment lost 5 bases and the J segment 1 base; nucleotides outside the gene matches: 9. CDR1 is DFQATT and CDR2 is SNEGSKA in the germline V gene (reference sequence). The CDR3 sequence: CSAGTGGVWNTEAFF. The DNA for the CDR3 is TGCAGTGCTGGTACAGGGGGGGTATGGAACACTGAAGCTTTCTTT.

This clonotype was counted only a few times. The V call is TRBV7-9, the J call TRBJ2-2; D is perhaps TRBD1 (5 bases). This CDR3 comprises 15 residues. The germline CDR1 and CDR2 sequences are SEHNR and FQNEAQ (reference sequence). V lost 1 base to trimming and J lost 6 bases, with 12 bases between them. The CDR3 DNA follows: TGTGCCAGCAGCTTAGGGGGCTCAAACGCCGGGGAGCTGTTTTTT. Its protein is CASSLGGSNAGELFF.

Many counts were recorded for this clonotype. The V and J genes are TRBV20-1 and TRBJ2-7, with 7 nucleotides matching TRBD2. After removal of 3 bases from V and 4 bases from J, the junction contained 3 bases not matched to a gene. The CDR3 is 12 amino acids. CDR1 DFQATT and CDR2 SNEGSKA come from the germline V gene (reference sequence). CDR3 region: CSASRGEYEQYF. DNA for the CDR3: TGCAGTGCTAGCCGGGGGGAATACGAGCAGTACTTC.

This clonotype was found many times. V usage is TRBV18 and J usage is TRBJ2-7; D is uncertain. Germline V CDR1 and CDR2: KGHSH, LQKENI. V lost 0 bases and J 4 bases, leaving 7 bases between the germline ends. The CDR3 extends over 13 amino acids. Written as DNA, the CDR3 is TGTGCCAGCTCACCACCGGACGGGTACGAGCAGTACTTC. Protein sequence: CASSPPDGYEQYF.

This clonotype occurred many times. This sequence joins TRBV6-1 and TRBJ1-3; the D gene is possibly TRBD1 (6 bases). V was clipped by 1 base and J by 2 bases, with 9 bases between them. The germline V gene encodes CDR1 MNHNS and CDR2 SASEGT. This CDR3 comprises 15 residues. CDR3 nucleotides: TGTGCCAGCAGTGAAGACGGGGGCCCTGGAAACACCATATATTTT. It encodes CASSEDGGPGNTIYF.